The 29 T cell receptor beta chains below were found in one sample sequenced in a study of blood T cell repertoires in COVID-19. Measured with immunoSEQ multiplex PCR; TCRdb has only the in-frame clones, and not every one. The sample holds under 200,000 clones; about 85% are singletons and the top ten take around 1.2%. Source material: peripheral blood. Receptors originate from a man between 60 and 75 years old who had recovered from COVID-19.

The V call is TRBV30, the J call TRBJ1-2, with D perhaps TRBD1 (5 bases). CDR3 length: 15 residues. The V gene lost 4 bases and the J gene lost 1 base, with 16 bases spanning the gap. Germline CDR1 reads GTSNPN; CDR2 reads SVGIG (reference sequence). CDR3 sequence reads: CAWTIAGLSNYGYTF. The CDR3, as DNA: TGTGCCTGGACCATCGCGGGACTCAGTAACTATGGCTACACCTTC.

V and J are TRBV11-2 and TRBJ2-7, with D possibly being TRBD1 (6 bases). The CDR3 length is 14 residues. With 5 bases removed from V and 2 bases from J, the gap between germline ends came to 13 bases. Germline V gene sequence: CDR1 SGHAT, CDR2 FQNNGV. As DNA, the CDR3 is TGTGCCAGCAGCCCAGGGGCCGGCACCTACGAGCAGTACTTC. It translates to CASSPGAGTYEQYF.

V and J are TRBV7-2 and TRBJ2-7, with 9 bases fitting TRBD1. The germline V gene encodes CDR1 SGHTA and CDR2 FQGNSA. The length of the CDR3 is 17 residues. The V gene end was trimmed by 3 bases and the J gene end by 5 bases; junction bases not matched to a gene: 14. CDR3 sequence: CASSFPTGGTSRDEQYF. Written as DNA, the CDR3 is TGTGCCAGCAGCTTCCCGACAGGGGGGACATCCCGGGACGAGCAGTACTTC.

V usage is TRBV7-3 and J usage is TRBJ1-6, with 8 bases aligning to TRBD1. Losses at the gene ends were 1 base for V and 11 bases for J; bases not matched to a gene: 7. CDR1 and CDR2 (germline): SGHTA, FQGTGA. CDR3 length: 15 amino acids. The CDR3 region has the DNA TGTGCCAGCAGCTTAAATACAGGGACAGGTGCACCCCTCCACTTT. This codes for CASSLNTGTGAPLHF.

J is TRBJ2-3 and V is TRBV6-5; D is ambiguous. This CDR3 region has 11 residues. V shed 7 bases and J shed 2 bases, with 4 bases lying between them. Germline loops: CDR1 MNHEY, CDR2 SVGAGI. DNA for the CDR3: TGTGCCAGCACAAACACAGATACGCAGTATTTT. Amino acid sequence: CASTNTDTQYF.

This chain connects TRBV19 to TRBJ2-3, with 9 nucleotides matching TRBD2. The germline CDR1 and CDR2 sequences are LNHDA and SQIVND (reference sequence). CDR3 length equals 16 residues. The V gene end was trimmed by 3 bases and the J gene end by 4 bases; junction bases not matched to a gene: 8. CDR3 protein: CASSITGGGASDTQYF. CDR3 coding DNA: TGTGCCAGTAGTATTACTGGCGGGGGGGCCTCAGATACGCAGTATTTT.

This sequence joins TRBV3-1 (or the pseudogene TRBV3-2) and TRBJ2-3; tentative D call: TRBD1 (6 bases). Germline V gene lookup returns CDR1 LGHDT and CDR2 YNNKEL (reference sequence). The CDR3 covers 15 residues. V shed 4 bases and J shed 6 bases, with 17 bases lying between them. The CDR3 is CASSLNTGYTDTQYF. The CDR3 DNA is TGTGCCAGCAGCCTAAATACAGGGTATACGGATACGCAGTATTTT.

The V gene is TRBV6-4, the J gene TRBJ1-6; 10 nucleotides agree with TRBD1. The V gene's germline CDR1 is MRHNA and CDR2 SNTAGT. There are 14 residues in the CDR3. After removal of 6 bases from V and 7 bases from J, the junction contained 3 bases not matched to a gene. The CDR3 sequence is CASSGGQGNSPLHF. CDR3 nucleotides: TGTGCCAGCAGCGGGGGACAGGGGAATTCACCCCTCCACTTT.

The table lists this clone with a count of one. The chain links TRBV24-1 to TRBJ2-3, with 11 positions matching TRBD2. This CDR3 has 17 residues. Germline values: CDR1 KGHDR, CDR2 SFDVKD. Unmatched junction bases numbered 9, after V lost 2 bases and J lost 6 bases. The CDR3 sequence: CATSDWGSGGARDTQYF. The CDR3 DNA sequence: TGTGCCACCAGTGATTGGGGTAGCGGGGGGGCACGGGATACGCAGTATTTT.

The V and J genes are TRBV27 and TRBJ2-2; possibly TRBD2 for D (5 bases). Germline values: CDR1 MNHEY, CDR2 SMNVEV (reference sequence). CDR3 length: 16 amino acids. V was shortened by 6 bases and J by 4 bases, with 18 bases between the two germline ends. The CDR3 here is CASRYYPREGTGELFF. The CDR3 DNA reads TGTGCCAGCAGATACTACCCCCGGGAAGGCACCGGGGAGCTGTTTTTT.

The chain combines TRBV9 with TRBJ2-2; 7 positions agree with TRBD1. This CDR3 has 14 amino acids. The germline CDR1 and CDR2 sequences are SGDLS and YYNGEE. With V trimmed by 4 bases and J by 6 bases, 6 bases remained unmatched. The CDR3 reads CASSLLQGAGELFF. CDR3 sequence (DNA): TGTGCCAGCAGCCTCTTGCAGGGGGCCGGGGAGCTGTTTTTT.

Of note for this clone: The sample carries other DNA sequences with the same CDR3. As DNA, the CDR3 is TGTGCCAGCAGTTACTCGACGGGCGAGCAGTACTTC. This translates into CASSYSTGEQYF. The chain uses TRBV6-5 and TRBJ2-7, with D uncertain. Germline values: CDR1 MNHEY, CDR2 SVGAGI. This CDR3 has 12 residues. Trimming took off 0 bases at V and 6 bases at J, with 6 bases between the two ends.

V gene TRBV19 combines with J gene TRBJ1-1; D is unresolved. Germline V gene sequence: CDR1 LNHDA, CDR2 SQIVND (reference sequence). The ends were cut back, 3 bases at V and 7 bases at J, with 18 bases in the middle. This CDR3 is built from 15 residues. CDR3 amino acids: CASSIIGGEAGEAFF. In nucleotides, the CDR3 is TGTGCCAGTAGTATCATCGGTGGGGAGGCTGGTGAAGCTTTCTTT.

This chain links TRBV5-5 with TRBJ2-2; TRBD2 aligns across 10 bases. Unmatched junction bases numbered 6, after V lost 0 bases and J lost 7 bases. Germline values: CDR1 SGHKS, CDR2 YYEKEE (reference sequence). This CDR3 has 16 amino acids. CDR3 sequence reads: CASSLGSGGPGGELFF. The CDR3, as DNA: TGTGCCAGCAGCTTGGGTAGCGGGGGGCCAGGCGGGGAGCTGTTTTTT. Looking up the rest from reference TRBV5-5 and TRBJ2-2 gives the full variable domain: DAGVTQSPTHLIKTRGQQVTLRCSPISGHKSVSWYQQVLGQGPQFIFQYYEKEERGRGNFPDRFSARQFPNYSSELNVNALLLGDSALYLCASSLGSGGPGGELFFGEGSRLTVL.

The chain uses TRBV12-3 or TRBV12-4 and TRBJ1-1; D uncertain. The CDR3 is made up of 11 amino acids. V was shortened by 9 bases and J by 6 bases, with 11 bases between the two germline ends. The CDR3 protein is CASWTGAEAFF. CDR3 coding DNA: TGTGCCAGTTGGACCGGGGCTGAAGCTTTCTTT.

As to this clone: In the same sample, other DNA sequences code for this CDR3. CDR3 residues: CASSLSGGETQYF. The CDR3 DNA reads as TGTGCCAGCAGCTTATCGGGGGGCGAGACCCAGTACTTC. The gene calls are TRBV7-9 and TRBJ2-5; possibly TRBD2 for D (7 bases). The length of the CDR3 is 13 residues. V was shortened by 2 bases and J by 5 bases, with 9 bases between the two germline ends. Per the germline V gene, CDR1 is SEHNR and CDR2 is FQNEAQ (reference sequence).

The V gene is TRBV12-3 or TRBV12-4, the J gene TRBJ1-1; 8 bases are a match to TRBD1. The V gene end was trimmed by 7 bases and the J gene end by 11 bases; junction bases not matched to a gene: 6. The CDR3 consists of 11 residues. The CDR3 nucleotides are TGTGCCAGCACCAGCAGGGGGCTCGCTTTCTTT. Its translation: CASTSRGLAFF.

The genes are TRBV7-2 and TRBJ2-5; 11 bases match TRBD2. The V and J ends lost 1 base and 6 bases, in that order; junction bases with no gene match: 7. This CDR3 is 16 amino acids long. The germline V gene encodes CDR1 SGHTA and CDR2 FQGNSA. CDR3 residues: CASSLGGTSGAKTQYF. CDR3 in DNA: TGTGCCAGCAGCTTAGGAGGGACTAGCGGAGCCAAGACCCAGTACTTC.

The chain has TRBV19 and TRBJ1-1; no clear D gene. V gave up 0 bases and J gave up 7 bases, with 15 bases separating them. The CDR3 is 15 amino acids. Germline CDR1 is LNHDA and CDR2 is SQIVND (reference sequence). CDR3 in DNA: TGTGCCAGTAGTATAGATCAGCGACTTCCTGGTGAAGCTTTCTTT. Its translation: CASSIDQRLPGEAFF.

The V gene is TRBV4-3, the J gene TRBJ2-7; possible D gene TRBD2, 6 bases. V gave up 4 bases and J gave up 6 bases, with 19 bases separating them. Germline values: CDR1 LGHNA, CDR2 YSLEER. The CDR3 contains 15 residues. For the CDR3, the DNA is TGCGCCAGCAGCCCCCATTGGATGGAGGGGCGCGAGCAGTACTTC. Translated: CASSPHWMEGREQYF.

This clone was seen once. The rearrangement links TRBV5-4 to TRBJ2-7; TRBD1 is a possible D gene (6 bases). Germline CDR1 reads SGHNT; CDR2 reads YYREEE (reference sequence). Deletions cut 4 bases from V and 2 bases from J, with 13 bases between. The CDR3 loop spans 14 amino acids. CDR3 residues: CASSHQGTPYEQYF. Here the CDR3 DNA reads TGTGCCAGCAGCCACCAGGGGACCCCCTACGAGCAGTACTTC.

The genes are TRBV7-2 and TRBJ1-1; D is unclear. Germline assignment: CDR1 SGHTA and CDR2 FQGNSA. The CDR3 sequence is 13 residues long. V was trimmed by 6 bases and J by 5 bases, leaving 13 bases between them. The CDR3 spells CASSIVGGTEAFF. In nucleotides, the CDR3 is TGTGCCAGCAGTATAGTTGGAGGGACTGAAGCTTTCTTT.

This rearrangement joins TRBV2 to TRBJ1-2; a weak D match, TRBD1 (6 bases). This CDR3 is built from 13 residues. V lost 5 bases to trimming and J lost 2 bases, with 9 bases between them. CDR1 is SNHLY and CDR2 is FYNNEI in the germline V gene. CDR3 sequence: CASSLQGNYGYTF. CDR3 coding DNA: TGTGCCAGCAGTTTACAGGGAAACTATGGCTACACCTTC. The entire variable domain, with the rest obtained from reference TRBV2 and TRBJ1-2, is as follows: EPEVTQTPSHQVTQMGQEVILRCVPISNHLYFYWYRQILGQKVEFLVSFYNNEISEKSEIFDDQFSVERPDGSNFTLKIRSTKLEDSAMYFCASSLQGNYGYTFGSGTRLTVV.

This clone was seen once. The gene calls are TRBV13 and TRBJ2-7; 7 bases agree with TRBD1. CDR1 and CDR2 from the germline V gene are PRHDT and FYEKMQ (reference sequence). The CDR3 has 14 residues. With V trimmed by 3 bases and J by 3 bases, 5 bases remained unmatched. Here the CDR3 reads CASSLTGRIYEQYF. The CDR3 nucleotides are TGTGCCAGCAGCTTGACAGGGCGGATCTACGAGCAGTACTTC.

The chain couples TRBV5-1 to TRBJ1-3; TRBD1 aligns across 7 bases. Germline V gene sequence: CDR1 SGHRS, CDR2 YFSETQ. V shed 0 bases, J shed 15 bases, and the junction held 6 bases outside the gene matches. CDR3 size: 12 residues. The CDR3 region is CASSLEGRDRYF. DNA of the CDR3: TGCGCCAGCAGCTTGGAGGGACGGGACAGATATTTT.

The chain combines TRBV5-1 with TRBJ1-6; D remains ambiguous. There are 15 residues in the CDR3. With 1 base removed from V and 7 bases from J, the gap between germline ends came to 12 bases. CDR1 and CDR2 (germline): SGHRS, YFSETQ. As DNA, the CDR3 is TGCGCCAGCAGCTTGTTTGGGCAGAGCAATTCACCCCTCCACTTT. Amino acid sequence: CASSLFGQSNSPLHF.

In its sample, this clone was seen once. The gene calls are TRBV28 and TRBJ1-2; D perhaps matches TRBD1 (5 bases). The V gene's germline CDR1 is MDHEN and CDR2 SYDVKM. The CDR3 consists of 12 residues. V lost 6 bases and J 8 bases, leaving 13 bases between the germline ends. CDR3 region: CASSPGGGGYTF. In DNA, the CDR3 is TGTGCCAGCAGCCCGGGGGGAGGAGGCTACACCTTC.

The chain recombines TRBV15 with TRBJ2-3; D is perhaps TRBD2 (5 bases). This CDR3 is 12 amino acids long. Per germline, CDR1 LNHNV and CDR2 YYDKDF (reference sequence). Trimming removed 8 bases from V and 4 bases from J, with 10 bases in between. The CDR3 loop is CATGHGADTQYF. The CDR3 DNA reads TGTGCCACCGGGCACGGGGCAGATACGCAGTATTTT.

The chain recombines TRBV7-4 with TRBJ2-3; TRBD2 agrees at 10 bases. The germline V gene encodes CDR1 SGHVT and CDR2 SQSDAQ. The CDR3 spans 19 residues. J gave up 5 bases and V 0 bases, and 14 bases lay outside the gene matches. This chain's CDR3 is CASSLALAGDNLVRDTQYF. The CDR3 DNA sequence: TGTGCCAGCAGCTTAGCTCTAGCGGGGGATAACTTGGTAAGAGATACGCAGTATTTT.